These T cell receptor beta chains were read from a single sample in a study of cytomegalovirus exposure and HLA in healthy donors. Sequenced by immunoSEQ multiplex PCR; TCRdb stores in-frame clones only, minus some. Here the sample spans 120,000 or so clones, around 75% being singletons. The sequenced sample consisted of PBMCs. The receptors come from a woman in her 50s in good health and CMV-seropositive. CDR3s leave out the opening cysteine and the closing phenylalanine or tryptophan.

J gene | V gene | CDR3 protein
TRBJ2-2 | TRBV7-2 | ASSSRGQGAQGELF
TRBJ2-2 | TRBV2 | ASKAGVIGTGELF
TRBJ2-3 | TRBV13 | ASSLTGNTPSTDTQY
TRBJ2-1 | TRBV7-2 | ASSLVLGGGWMNEQF
TRBJ1-1 | TRBV6-6 | ASSGTANTEAF
TRBJ1-6 | TRBV6-1 | ASSEQGKNSPLH
TRBJ1-6 | TRBV5-1 | ASSHGTDGSPLH
TRBJ2-3 | TRBV2 | ASRTGRDTQY
TRBJ1-4 | TRBV15 | ATSRGQVNEKLF
TRBJ1-6 | TRBV7-3 | ASSSQGGYNSPLH